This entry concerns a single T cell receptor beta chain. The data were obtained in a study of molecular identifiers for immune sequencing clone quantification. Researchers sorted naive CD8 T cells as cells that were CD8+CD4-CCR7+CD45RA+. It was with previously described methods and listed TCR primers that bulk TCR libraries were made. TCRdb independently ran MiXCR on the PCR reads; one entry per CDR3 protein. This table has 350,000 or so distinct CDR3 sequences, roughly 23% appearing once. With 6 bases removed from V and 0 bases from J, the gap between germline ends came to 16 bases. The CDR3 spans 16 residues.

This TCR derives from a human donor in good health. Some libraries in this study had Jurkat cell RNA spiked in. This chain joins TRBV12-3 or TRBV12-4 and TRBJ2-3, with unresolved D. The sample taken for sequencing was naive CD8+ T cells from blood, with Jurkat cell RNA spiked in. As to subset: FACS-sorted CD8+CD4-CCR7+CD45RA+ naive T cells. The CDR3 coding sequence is TGTGCCAGCAGCCCCCTTACGGACCCAAGCACAGATACGCAGTATTTT. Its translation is CASSPLTDPSTDTQYF.